Here is one T cell receptor beta chain with its context. These data come from a study of CD8 T cells in ankylosing spondylitis. TCRdb itself ran the 5' RACE reads through MiXCR, one entry per CDR3 protein. The table lists over 150,000 distinct CDR3 sequences, about 13% of them singletons. Germline V CDR1 and CDR2: SEHNR, FQNEAQ (reference sequence). Trimming pared 10 bases from V and 5 bases from J, leaving 14 bases between. The CDR3 contains 12 residues. The J gene is TRBJ1-1, the V gene TRBV7-9; D not resolved. The sequencing sample was made of blood, either unsorted or a sorted T cell fraction (not recorded which). This TCR was sampled from a male donor with ankylosing spondylitis or in good health (not recorded which). The CDR3 nucleotides read TGTGCCACCCGACCGGGAGGAACTGAAGCTTTCTTT. Protein product: CATRPGGTEAFF. Drawing the rest from reference TRBV7-9 and TRBJ1-1, the complete variable domain is DTGVSQNPRHKITKRGQNVTFRCDPISEHNRLYWYRQTLGQGPEFLTYFQNEAQLEKSRLLSDRFSAERPKGSFSTLEIQRTEQGDSAMYLCATRPGGTEAFFGQGTRLTVV.